Sequencing of this T cell receptor (beta chain) was carried out in a study of T cells expressing NK-cell markers (dated by TCRdb to 2020 to 2022). Regarding the complete study: Three sorted T-cell subsets (CD3+CD56+NKG2C+, CD3+CD56+NKG2C- and CD3+CD56-NKG2C+) from fewer than 10 donors had their TCR beta-chain repertoires profiled. Among the eight sequenced donors, only one was HCMV-seronegative, while the other seven were HCMV-seropositive. The eight sequenced donors were randomly selected healthy volunteers, three men and five women. Sequencing of the libraries produced 2 x 150 bp reads on Illumina HiSeq 2000/2500, MiSeq or NextSeq.

HCMV-specific IgG was detected in serum with a commercial ELISA kit to determine HCMV serostatus. Ficoll density gradient centrifugation was used to isolate peripheral blood mononuclear cells from blood. Details on this clonotype: Its antigen target is currently unknown.

The CDR3 contains 12 residues, cysteine and phenylalanine counted. The DNA is unrecorded. CDR1 SGHRS and CDR2 YFSETQ were looked up in the germline V gene. Sequenced on an Illumina HiSeq 2000. 5'RACE template switching, by which a universal primer site and unique molecular identifiers were added, was used to make TCR beta cDNA libraries. Priming for cDNA synthesis came from the TCR beta constant segment, and two successive PCR amplification steps followed. From the authors' description of their analysis: Reads were demultiplexed and grouped by UMI with MIGEC, and clonotypes were assembled and quantified with MiTCR. Only TCR cDNA sequences supported by at least two reads were kept to exclude erroneous sequences. The tcR package was used for downstream repertoire analysis, with clonotypes matched between fractions based on CDR3 nucleotide sequence plus V segment. VDJmatch was used to annotate antigen specificity against VDJdb, with one amino acid substitution allowed in CDR3. TCRdb reanalyzed the reads, keeping one entry per CDR3 protein sequence and omitting DNA. The V and J calls and clone size are TCRdb's, not the authors'. This sample's listing comprises about 260,000 distinct CDR3 sequences. In total, the top ten clones hold about 0.4% of the sample.

The paper as a whole reports these results and caveats: Whether the expanded NKG2C-expressing T cell clones were specific for HCMV antigens was left unclear. Those dominant clonotypes were again the most abundant among CD3+CD56-NKG2C+ cells in a handful of donors, at roughly 25-65%. In several donors, the dominant CD3+CD56+NKG2C+ clonotypes were found to rank among the top 10 CD8+ clonotypes and to make up roughly 1.0-7.0% of CD8+ T cells.

The sequenced material came from blood T cells: a sorted CD56 or NKG2C T cell subset, CD4+ or CD8+ T cells, or bulk PBMC T cells (not recorded which). The rearranged segments are TRBV5-1 and TRBJ2-5; TCRdb lists TRBD2, though no DNA is available to test this call. This TCR was sampled from a young man in good health. Donor details come from another sample of the same person, matched by shared clones. CDR3 reads: CASSLSGTRNNF. Extended through the reference TRBV5-1 and TRBJ2-5 proteins, this CDR3 yields the full variable domain: KAGVTQTPRYLIKTRGQQVTLSCSPISGHRSVSWYQQTPGQGLQFLFEYFSETQRNKGNFPGRFSGRQFSNSRSEMNVSTLELGDSALYLCASSLSGTRNNFGPGTRLLVL.